One sample yielded the 30 T cell receptor beta chains listed below, sequenced in a study of shared clonotypes between healthy human individuals. Profiling relied on immunoSEQ multiplex PCR, and the TCRdb table lists in-frame clones only, not all of them. This table has 980,000 or so clones, 70% to 85% appearing once. Sequenced input: memory CD4+ T cells sorted from blood. Subset indicated: CD45RA-negative fraction. These receptors all come from a man aged 18 to 30 in good health.

Details on this clone: The sample holds other DNA sequences that translate to the same CDR3. The rearrangement links TRBV5-6 to TRBJ2-3; weak D call: TRBD2 (5 bases). The CDR3 loop spans 14 amino acids. Germline V gene data show CDR1 as SGHDT and CDR2 as YYEEEE. V dropped 2 bases and J dropped 1 base, with 8 bases sitting between them. CDR3 DNA: TGTGCCAGCAGCTTCTGGCGGGGCACAGATACGCAGTATTTT. This gives the protein CASSFWRGTDTQYF.

V gene TRBV7-8 combines with J gene TRBJ1-1, with TRBD1 as a possible D gene (6 bases). CDR3 length: 14 amino acids. The V gene's germline CDR1 is SGHVS and CDR2 FQNEAQ. V gave up 5 bases and J gave up 1 base, with 11 bases separating them. CDR3 region: CASSATGANTEAFF. The CDR3 DNA is TGTGCCAGCAGCGCGACAGGAGCGAACACTGAAGCTTTCTTT.

The genes are TRBV30 and TRBJ1-1, with D possibly being TRBD1 (6 bases). The V end lost 4 bases, the J end lost 1 base, and 13 bases lay between the germline ends. The CDR3 runs 14 residues. Germline CDR1 is GTSNPN and CDR2 is SVGIG (reference sequence). The chain's CDR3 is CAWKGDFRNTEAFF. The DNA of the CDR3 is TGTGCCTGGAAGGGGGACTTCAGGAACACTGAAGCTTTCTTT.

This sequence joins TRBV19 and TRBJ1-5; TRBD1 is a possible D gene (5 bases). The V gene lost 5 bases and the J gene lost 0 bases, with 14 bases spanning the gap. The CDR3 is made up of 16 amino acids. CDR1 is LNHDA and CDR2 is SQIVND in the germline V gene (reference sequence). CDR3 protein: CASSDTGTPSNQPQHF. Written as DNA, the CDR3 is TGTGCCAGTAGTGATACCGGGACTCCTAGCAATCAGCCCCAGCATTTT.

This sequence joins TRBV5-1 and TRBJ2-7, with D unclear. Deletions cut 0 bases from V and 3 bases from J, with 13 bases between. Germline-derived CDR1 and CDR2 are SGHRS and YFSETQ. The length of the CDR3 is 15 residues. CDR3 loop: CASSLGGKGNYEQYF. The CDR3 DNA reads TGCGCCAGCAGCTTGGGTGGGAAAGGCAACTACGAGCAGTACTTC. Full variable domain (outside the CDR3, taken from reference TRBV5-1 and TRBJ2-7): KAGVTQTPRYLIKTRGQQVTLSCSPISGHRSVSWYQQTPGQGLQFLFEYFSETQRNKGNFPGRFSGRQFSNSRSEMNVSTLELGDSALYLCASSLGGKGNYEQYFGPGTRLTVT.

This rearrangement joins TRBV28 to TRBJ1-2; tentatively, D is TRBD1 (6 bases). The CDR3 is 13 amino acids. Trimming pared 6 bases from V and 7 bases from J, leaving 15 bases between. Germline CDR1 reads MDHEN; CDR2 reads SYDVKM. CDR3 amino acids: CASSPAGATGYTF. The CDR3 DNA follows: TGTGCCAGCAGCCCCGCAGGGGCGACTGGCTACACCTTC.

Notes on this clone: Mismatch with germline at one junction end may stem from a read error. The chain combines TRBV19 with TRBJ1-1; D is possibly TRBD1 (5 bases). Germline values: CDR1 LNHDA, CDR2 SQIVND (reference sequence). The CDR3 extends over 10 amino acids. The CDR3 DNA reads as TGTGCCAGTAGTATTTTCAGGGTCGGATTT. Protein sequence: CASSIFRVGF.

V usage is TRBV10-3 and J usage is TRBJ1-5; perhaps TRBD1 as D (5 bases). The V and J ends lost 6 bases and 4 bases respectively, with 10 bases between them. CDR1 is ENHRY, CDR2 SYGVKD, per germline. The CDR3 extends over 13 amino acids. Here the CDR3 reads CAISRDGNQPQHF. As DNA, the CDR3 is TGTGCCATCAGCCGGGACGGGAATCAGCCCCAGCATTTT.

The V and J genes are TRBV7-2 and TRBJ2-3; maybe TRBD2 (6 bases). The V and J ends lost 1 base and 2 bases respectively, with 13 bases between them. Germline V lookup: CDR1 SGHTA, CDR2 FQGNSA. CDR3 length equals 16 residues. CDR3 protein: CASSLVWLANTDTQYF. CDR3 in DNA: TGTGCCAGCAGCTTAGTTTGGCTAGCGAACACAGATACGCAGTATTTT.

The genes are TRBV6-5 and TRBJ2-3; 8 bases are a match to TRBD2. The germline V gene encodes CDR1 MNHEY and CDR2 SVGAGI. J gave up 2 bases and V 8 bases, and 6 bases lay outside the gene matches. This CDR3 is 14 amino acids long. The CDR3 here is CASQLAASTDTQYF. Here the CDR3 DNA reads TGTGCCAGCCAACTAGCGGCCTCCACAGATACGCAGTATTTT.

This clone was seen a single time. Other DNA sequences within the sample encode an identical CDR3. This chain joins TRBV2 and TRBJ1-1, with D possibly being TRBD1 (6 bases). This CDR3 region has 13 residues. Trimming stripped 4 bases from V and 5 bases from J, with 11 bases between. The germline V gene has CDR1 SNHLY and CDR2 FYNNEI. The CDR3 spells CASSGGGRTEAFF. CDR3 nucleotides: TGTGCCAGCAGTGGAGGGGGACGAACTGAAGCTTTCTTT.

This clone was counted a few times. The chain has TRBV21-1 and TRBJ2-7; the table's D call, TRBD2, was not checked against the DNA. TRBV21-1 is a pseudogene locus. The CDR3 totals 12 residues. The CDR3 DNA reads as TGTGCCCATTTAGGCGAGGCCTACGAGCAGTACTTC. Translation: CAHLGEAYEQYF.

The V call is TRBV6-5, the J call TRBJ1-1, with 9 bases matching TRBD1. The CDR3 sequence is 16 residues long. CDR1 MNHEY and CDR2 SVGAGI come from the germline V gene. Trimming at V came to 0 bases and at J to 4 bases, leaving 6 bases not matched to a gene. This chain's CDR3 is CASSYSRTGVGTEAFF. In DNA, the CDR3 is TGTGCCAGCAGTTACTCACGGACAGGGGTCGGCACTGAAGCTTTCTTT.

V usage is TRBV5-1 and J usage is TRBJ2-7, with no clear D. The CDR3 has 11 residues. Trimming left V 5 bases short and J 4 bases short, with 7 bases between. Looked up from germline, CDR1 is SGHRS and CDR2 is YFSETQ. The CDR3 loop reads CASRTEYEQYF. The CDR3 DNA follows: TGCGCCAGCAGAACAGAATACGAGCAGTACTTC.

Worth noting for this clone: Additional DNA sequences in this sample encode the identical CDR3. The chain links TRBV7-2 to TRBJ2-7; D uncertain. CDR3 length: 13 residues. Germline values: CDR1 SGHTA, CDR2 FQGNSA. V was trimmed by 4 bases and J by 0 bases, leaving 7 bases between them. The CDR3 DNA reads as TGTGCCAGCAGCTCAGGATCCTCCTACGAGCAGTACTTC. Translated: CASSSGSSYEQYF.

V usage is TRBV4-1 and J usage is TRBJ2-1; D gene ambiguous. Trimming left V 1 base short and J 7 bases short, with 17 bases between. This CDR3 is built from 16 residues. Germline lookup yields CDR1 MGHRA and CDR2 YSYEKL. CDR3 in amino acids: CASSQAGASSRNEQFF. The DNA for the CDR3 is TGCGCCAGCAGCCAAGCTGGAGCGTCGAGTCGGAATGAGCAGTTCTTC.

This clone was seen just once. V usage is TRBV2 and J usage is TRBJ2-5; a weak D match, TRBD2 (5 bases). This CDR3 region has 13 residues. Looked up from germline, CDR1 is SNHLY and CDR2 is FYNNEI. Trimming removed 3 bases from V and 9 bases from J, with 14 bases in between. CDR3 amino acids: CASSESGPAAQYF. The CDR3 coding sequence is TGTGCCAGCAGTGAGAGCGGACCAGCAGCCCAGTACTTC.

This CDR3 is CSVEDQIGRGTRSNQPQHF. The CDR3 coding sequence is TGCAGCGTTGAAGATCAGATTGGGAGGGGTACGAGGAGCAATCAGCCCCAGCATTTT. The rearrangement uses TRBV29-1 and TRBJ1-5; the D gene is possibly TRBD1 (5 bases). V gave up 0 bases and J gave up 1 base, with 22 bases separating them. The CDR3 runs 19 residues. Per germline, CDR1 SQVTM and CDR2 ANQGSEA.

The CDR3, as DNA: TGTGCCAGCAGTGAAGTTGACGGGGGTGTTGGCTACACCTTC. Amino acids: CASSEVDGGVGYTF. This chain connects TRBV2 to TRBJ1-2; D might be TRBD1 (5 bases). The germline V and J ends were trimmed by 1 base and 7 bases, with 13 bases remaining between them. The CDR3 has 14 residues. Germline V lookup: CDR1 SNHLY, CDR2 FYNNEI.

The chain couples TRBV27 to TRBJ2-7; no clear D. V was pared by 0 bases and J by 0 bases, with 6 bases between. In germline, CDR1 is MNHEY, CDR2 SMNVEV (reference sequence). This CDR3 has 14 amino acids. CDR3 protein: CASSLSQNSYEQYF. The CDR3 DNA reads TGTGCCAGCAGTTTATCGCAAAACTCCTACGAGCAGTACTTC.

Only a few counts were recorded for this clone. This chain uses TRBV7-3 with TRBJ2-7, with no clear D. Germline CDR1 reads SGHTA; CDR2 reads FQGTGA. V was clipped by 5 bases and J by 1 base, with 9 bases between them. The CDR3 sequence is 13 residues long. In nucleotides, the CDR3 is TGTGCCAGCAGCCTGGAGATTTCCTACGAGCAGTACTTC. Encoded protein: CASSLEISYEQYF.

This clone was found many times. The V gene is TRBV7-9, the J gene TRBJ2-3; weak D call: TRBD1 (5 bases). The CDR3 covers 16 residues. V lost 6 bases, J lost 0 bases, and 16 bases lay in between. Germline CDR1 SEHNR, CDR2 FQNEAQ (reference sequence). The CDR3 DNA reads TGTGCCAGCAGTCCTCCAGCGACAGAGAGCACAGATACGCAGTATTTT. Residues: CASSPPATESTDTQYF.

The chain links TRBV15 to TRBJ2-1; 9 bases fit TRBD1. CDR3 size: 14 residues. Germline CDR1 and CDR2: LNHNV and YYDKDF (reference sequence). V shed 6 bases, J shed 3 bases, and the junction held 3 bases outside the gene matches. This CDR3 reads CATSYRGLYNEQFF. Written as DNA, the CDR3 is TGTGCCACCAGTTACAGGGGGCTCTACAATGAGCAGTTCTTC.

The V and J genes are TRBV18 and TRBJ2-5; D call uncertain. V lost 1 base, J lost 2 bases, and 17 bases lay in between. Germline CDR1 reads KGHSH; CDR2 reads LQKENI. The CDR3 sequence is 17 residues long. CDR3 sequence reads: CASSPQGKGQLQETQYF. CDR3 coding DNA: TGTGCCAGCTCACCACAAGGCAAAGGGCAGCTTCAAGAGACCCAGTACTTC.

This chain joins TRBV5-6 and TRBJ2-5; no reliable D call. This CDR3 has 13 amino acids. V gave up 4 bases and J gave up 0 bases, with 7 bases separating them. Germline V lookup: CDR1 SGHDT, CDR2 YYEEEE. DNA of the CDR3: TGTGCCAGCAGCCGAGGTAACCAAGAGACCCAGTACTTC. It specifies CASSRGNQETQYF. The full variable domain, in which reference TRBV5-6 and TRBJ2-5 provide the parts outside the CDR3, is DAGVTQSPTHLIKTRGQQVTLRCSPKSGHDTVSWYQQALGQGPQFIFQYYEEEERQRGNFPDRFSGHQFPNYSSELNVNALLLGDSALYLCASSRGNQETQYFGPGTRLLVL.

The sample holds a few counts of this clone. This rearrangement joins TRBV29-1 to TRBJ1-2; 10 bases are a match to TRBD1. This CDR3 comprises 13 residues. The ends lost 3 bases at V and 10 bases at J; junction bases unmatched: 8. CDR1 is SQVTM, CDR2 ANQGSEA, per germline. Here the CDR3 DNA reads TGCAGCGTTGACAGACAGGGGGCGCGTAACTACACCTTC. Protein: CSVDRQGARNYTF. Full variable domain (outside the CDR3, taken from reference TRBV29-1 and TRBJ1-2): SAVISQKPSRDICQRGTSLTIQCQVDSQVTMMFWYRQQPGQSLTLIATANQGSEATYESGFVIDKFPISRPNLTFSTLTVSNMSPEDSSIYLCSVDRQGARNYTFGSGTRLTVV.

The genes are TRBV5-4 and TRBJ2-1; 11 bases map to TRBD2. Germline assignment: CDR1 SGHNT and CDR2 YYREEE (reference sequence). This CDR3 region has 15 residues. Germline trimming cut 2 bases from V and 9 bases from J; bases unmatched to any gene: 7. CDR3 protein: CASSFPTSGTGEQFF. The CDR3 DNA is TGTGCCAGCAGCTTCCCGACTAGCGGGACGGGTGAGCAGTTCTTC.

In the case of this clone: The sample contains more than one DNA sequence encoding this CDR3. V usage is TRBV30 and J usage is TRBJ1-5; 8 bases agree with TRBD1. The CDR3 is made up of 13 amino acids. Trimming removed 3 bases from V and 6 bases from J; junction bases left unmatched: 4. Looked up from germline, CDR1 is GTSNPN and CDR2 is SVGIG (reference sequence). The CDR3 loop reads CAWRGQAGQPQHF. The CDR3 nucleotides are TGTGCCTGGAGGGGACAGGCAGGTCAGCCCCAGCATTTT.

As to this clone: This may arise from a read error, as a much more abundant clone is one base away. The genes are TRBV6-1 and TRBJ1-5; TRBD1 matches at 7 bases. J lost 2 bases, V lost 6 bases, and 4 bases had no gene match. CDR3 length: 14 residues. The germline gives CDR1 MNHNS, CDR2 SASEGT. CDR3 DNA: TGTGCCAGCAGCTTCGACAGGGGCAATCAGCCCCAGCATTTT. Protein sequence: CASSFDRGNQPQHF.

Remarks on this clone: The sample carries other DNA sequences with the same CDR3. V gene TRBV18 combines with J gene TRBJ2-1; TRBD2 matches 9 bases. Trimming at V came to 0 bases and at J to 0 bases, leaving 0 bases not matched to a gene. The CDR3 has 16 amino acids. The germline CDR1 and CDR2 sequences are KGHSH and LQKENI. CDR3 in DNA: TGTGCCAGCTCACCACCGACTAGCGGCTCCTACAATGAGCAGTTCTTC. Its protein product is CASSPPTSGSYNEQFF.